This entry lists 28 T cell receptor beta chains sequenced from one sample in a study. TCRdb redid the calling of the RT-PCR reads with MiXCR, one entry per CDR3 protein. The table lists hundreds of thousands of distinct CDR3 sequences, 13% to 15% of them singletons. The source material was memory CD4+ T cells from blood. All receptors come from a female donor in good health, serving as a healthy control.

This clonotype was seen many times. V usage is TRBV4-3 and J usage is TRBJ2-2; 7 bases are shared with TRBD2. Germline-derived CDR1 and CDR2 are LGHNA and YSLEER. With V trimmed by 1 base and J by 7 bases, 9 bases remained unmatched. The CDR3 has 16 residues. The CDR3 DNA reads TGCGCCAGCAGCCAAGTTCATTCATGGACTAGCGGGGAGCTGTTTTTT. It encodes CASSQVHSWTSGELFF.

This clonotype was recorded at least ten times. The genes are TRBV24-1 and TRBJ2-5; TRBD2 agrees at 9 bases. The germline V gene has CDR1 KGHDR and CDR2 SFDVKD. The CDR3 spans 15 residues. V shed 0 bases, J shed 3 bases, and the junction held 1 base outside the gene matches. This chain's CDR3 is CATSDLIAGEETQYF. The CDR3 DNA is TGTGCCACCAGTGATTTGATAGCGGGGGAAGAGACCCAGTACTTC.

A few counts support this clonotype. The CDR3 spells CASGYDGGYGYTF. The CDR3 nucleotides read TGTGCTAGTGGCTACGACGGAGGATATGGCTACACCTTC. The V and J genes are TRBV12-5 and TRBJ1-2; D not certain. V was clipped by 6 bases and J by 5 bases, with 13 bases between them. The CDR3 contains 13 residues. Germline loops: CDR1 LGHNT, CDR2 FRNRAP.

The table lists this clonotype with a few counts. CDR3 region: CSASPGMYEQYF. In DNA, the CDR3 is TGCAGTGCTAGCCCGGGGATGTACGAGCAGTACTTC. V gene TRBV20-1 combines with J gene TRBJ2-7, with D maybe TRBD2 (5 bases). In germline, CDR1 is DFQATT, CDR2 SNEGSKA (reference sequence). Trimming stripped 3 bases from V and 4 bases from J, with 10 bases between. The CDR3 runs 12 residues.

This clonotype came up many times. The CDR3 DNA is TGCGCCAGCAGCTTGGTCGTCAGGGAGGGAGGTGGCTACACCTTC. Its translation: CASSLVVREGGGYTF. This chain connects TRBV5-1 to TRBJ1-2; D is possibly TRBD1 (5 bases). The CDR3 length is 15 residues. V dropped 0 bases and J dropped 7 bases, with 16 bases sitting between them. The germline gives CDR1 SGHRS, CDR2 YFSETQ.

This chain connects TRBV12-3 or TRBV12-4 to TRBJ2-2; D is perhaps TRBD2 (6 bases). This CDR3 has 14 residues. Trimming removed 11 bases from V and 4 bases from J, with 17 bases in between. The DNA of the CDR3 is TGTGCCGGCTCGGGACTCCCGGGCACCGGGGAGCTGTTTTTT. This translates into CAGSGLPGTGELFF.

There are a few counts of this clonotype. The CDR3 protein is CARATGANTEAFF. As DNA, the CDR3 is TGCGCCAGAGCGACAGGGGCGAACACTGAAGCTTTCTTT. The rearrangement uses TRBV10-1 and TRBJ1-1; 8 positions match TRBD1. The ends lost 9 bases at V and 1 base at J; junction bases unmatched: 4. This CDR3 has 13 amino acids. Germline-derived CDR1 and CDR2 are WNHNN and SYGVQD (reference sequence).

This clonotype was recorded many times. The chain has TRBV6-2 or TRBV6-3 and TRBJ2-7, with D tentatively TRBD2 (5 bases). Trimming took 0 bases from V and 2 from J, leaving 11 bases between them. The germline CDR1 and CDR2 sequences are MNHEY and SVGEGT. CDR3 size: 15 residues. The CDR3 DNA reads TGTGCCAGCAGTTACTCGCCGAGCGGTACCTACGAGCAGTACTTC. Translating it yields CASSYSPSGTYEQYF.

The chain carries TRBV12-5 and TRBJ2-1; weak D call: TRBD1 (7 bases). Germline V lookup: CDR1 LGHNT, CDR2 FRNRAP. The ends were cut back, 0 bases at V and 1 base at J, with 22 bases in the middle. The CDR3 loop spans 20 amino acids. CDR3 nucleotide sequence: TGTGCTAGTGGTTTGGTTGCCCGCAGGGGGGCCGCTCCTTCCTACAATGAGCAGTTCTTC. It codes for CASGLVARRGAAPSYNEQFF.

The chain uses TRBV20-1 and TRBJ2-7; D is unresolved. The CDR3 is 14 residues long. Per germline, CDR1 DFQATT and CDR2 SNEGSKA (reference sequence). Deletions cut 0 bases from V and 0 bases from J, with 9 bases between. The CDR3 nucleotides read TGCAGTGCTAGAGATCAGGAGAGCTCCTACGAGCAGTACTTC. The encoded protein is CSARDQESSYEQYF.

This clonotype was seen many times. The chain combines TRBV5-6 with TRBJ2-5; D could derive from TRBD1 or TRBD2 (5 bases each). From germline, CDR1 is SGHDT and CDR2 YYEEEE. The CDR3 is made up of 12 amino acids. The ends were cut back, 1 base at V and 5 bases at J, with 6 bases in the middle. CDR3 residues: CASSLWGETQYF. The DNA of the CDR3 is TGTGCCAGCAGCTTGTGGGGGGAGACCCAGTACTTC.

The chain uses TRBV5-5 and TRBJ1-5, with 9 positions matching TRBD1. Germline CDR1 reads SGHKS; CDR2 reads YYEKEE (reference sequence). The CDR3 has 16 residues. With V trimmed by 1 base and J by 2 bases, 4 bases remained unmatched. The CDR3 loop is CASSLFWTGGNQPQHF. For the CDR3, the DNA is TGTGCCAGCAGCTTGTTTTGGACAGGGGGCAATCAGCCCCAGCATTTT.

The chain employs TRBV6-2 or TRBV6-3 and TRBJ2-7, with TRBD2 matching 8 bases. The CDR3 runs 17 residues. V lost 2 bases to trimming and J lost 6 bases; unmatched junction nucleotides: 15. In germline, CDR1 is MNHEY, CDR2 SVGEGT. The CDR3 sequence is CASSYPSERELFGEQYF. In DNA form, the CDR3 reads TGTGCCAGCAGTTACCCTAGCGAGCGGGAGCTGTTCGGCGAGCAGTACTTC.

There are a few counts of this clonotype. This chain connects TRBV9 to TRBJ2-7, with TRBD1 matching over 8 bases. This CDR3 contains 15 residues. The germline CDR1 and CDR2 sequences are SGDLS and YYNGEE. V was pared by 4 bases and J by 5 bases, with 11 bases of the junction left unmatched. DNA for the CDR3: TGTGCCAGCAGCCCCGGCGGCAGGGGGCTCAACGAGCAGTACTTC. Translation: CASSPGGRGLNEQYF.

The chain has TRBV10-3 and TRBJ1-1; 7 bases align to TRBD1. Losses at the gene ends were 1 base for V and 3 bases for J; bases not matched to a gene: 2. Germline lookup yields CDR1 ENHRY and CDR2 SYGVKD. The length of the CDR3 is 14 residues. For the CDR3, the DNA is TGTGCCATCAGTGAGTGGCAGGGGGACACTGAAGCTTTCTTT. It codes for CAISEWQGDTEAFF.

V is TRBV14 and J is TRBJ2-7, with 9 bases identical to TRBD2. CDR1 is SGHDN, CDR2 FVKESK, per germline. J lost 3 bases, V lost 1 base, and 4 bases had no gene match. This CDR3 comprises 15 residues. The CDR3 is CASSQGIAGDYEQYF. CDR3 DNA sequence: TGTGCCAGCAGCCAAGGAATAGCGGGGGACTACGAGCAGTACTTC.

This clonotype was seen only a few times. The rearrangement uses TRBV24-1 and TRBJ2-1; 13 bases fit TRBD2. With 8 bases clipped from V and 7 bases from J, the junction kept 4 bases outside the gene matches. CDR1 is KGHDR and CDR2 is SFDVKD in the germline V gene. The CDR3 spans 14 residues. The CDR3 DNA reads as TGTGCCACCACCACTAGCGGGGGGGTTAATGAGCAGTTCTTC. This translates into CATTTSGGVNEQFF.

The chain recombines TRBV6-6 with TRBJ2-1; tentatively, D is TRBD1 or TRBD2 (5 bases each). Per the germline V gene, CDR1 is MNHNY and CDR2 is SVGAGI (reference sequence). The CDR3 runs 15 residues. V was shortened by 0 bases and J by 5 bases, with 11 bases between the two germline ends. The CDR3 region is CASSYSRDLNNEQFF. In DNA form, the CDR3 reads TGTGCCAGCAGTTACTCCCGGGACCTTAACAATGAGCAGTTCTTC.

This chain links TRBV6-5 with TRBJ1-2; the D gene is possibly TRBD1 (5 bases). There are 13 residues in the CDR3. V lost 7 bases to trimming and J lost 3 bases, with 12 bases between them. Germline CDR1 MNHEY, CDR2 SVGAGI. The CDR3 DNA is TGTGCCAGCAAAGCGCCAGGGTACTATGGCTACACCTTC. Encoded protein: CASKAPGYYGYTF.

This clonotype was seen a handful of times. The chain joins TRBV27 to TRBJ2-1; D ambiguous. The V gene lost 4 bases and the J gene lost 10 bases, with 11 bases spanning the gap. CDR1 and CDR2 from the germline V gene are MNHEY and SMNVEV (reference sequence). CDR3 size: 12 residues. CDR3 region: CASSSRGWEQFF. CDR3 nucleotide sequence: TGTGCCAGCAGTTCACGTGGGTGGGAGCAGTTCTTC.

The chain employs TRBV5-1 and TRBJ2-2; 8 bases match TRBD1. The CDR3 runs 15 residues. Losses at the gene ends were 4 bases for V and 6 bases for J; bases not matched to a gene: 8. The germline gives CDR1 SGHRS, CDR2 YFSETQ. The DNA for the CDR3 is TGCGCCAGCAGCCCGGGACAGGACGGAGCCGGGGAGCTGTTTTTT. Amino acid sequence: CASSPGQDGAGELFF.

This chain links TRBV3-1 with TRBJ1-1; D perhaps matches TRBD1 (6 bases). V was shortened by 6 bases and J by 6 bases, with 14 bases between the two germline ends. The CDR3 runs to 13 residues. The germline CDR1 and CDR2 sequences are LGHDT and YNNKEL (reference sequence). CDR3 sequence: CASSGHRTAEAFF. In nucleotides, the CDR3 is TGTGCCAGCAGTGGGCACAGGACAGCTGAAGCTTTCTTT.

The chain has TRBV5-3 and TRBJ2-2; either TRBD1 or TRBD2 may fit D (6 bases each). TRBV5-3 is marked as an open reading frame, function uncertain. Trimming removed 1 base at V and 10 bases at J, with 17 bases between. This CDR3 has 15 amino acids. Here the CDR3 reads CARSLRLTGAEELFF. The DNA of the CDR3 is TGTGCCAGAAGCTTGCGGCTGACGGGGGCCGAGGAGCTGTTTTTT.

This sequence joins TRBV27 and TRBJ2-1; 8 bases are a match to TRBD1. Germline V gene lookup returns CDR1 MNHEY and CDR2 SMNVEV (reference sequence). The CDR3 runs 19 residues. V dropped 6 bases and J dropped 1; count of bases not matched to a gene: 17. The CDR3 is CASSPGQGEIPRSYNEQFF. The CDR3 DNA reads as TGTGCCAGCAGCCCAGGACAGGGAGAGATCCCCCGATCCTACAATGAGCAGTTCTTC.

The table lists this clonotype with a few counts. The gene calls are TRBV20-1 and TRBJ2-7; D not resolved. The CDR3 consists of 11 residues. V was pared by 5 bases and J by 2 bases, with 7 bases between. Germline V lookup: CDR1 DFQATT, CDR2 SNEGSKA (reference sequence). This CDR3 is CSAWRPYEQYF. CDR3 nucleotide sequence: TGCAGTGCTTGGCGCCCCTACGAGCAGTACTTC.

The chain employs TRBV7-3 and TRBJ2-5; D may be TRBD1 (7 bases). The CDR3 extends over 14 amino acids. The germline CDR1 and CDR2 sequences are SGHTA and FQGTGA. V was trimmed by 2 bases and J by 5 bases, leaving 12 bases between them. DNA for the CDR3: TGTGCCAGCAGCTTAGGAGGGGGCGATGAGACCCAGTACTTC. Translated: CASSLGGGDETQYF.

This clonotype was picked up a small number of times. The V gene is TRBV27, the J gene TRBJ2-7; D ambiguous. The ends were cut back, 6 bases at V and 3 bases at J, with 9 bases in the middle. Germline assignment: CDR1 MNHEY and CDR2 SMNVEV (reference sequence). This CDR3 region has 12 residues. The CDR3 loop reads CASRARDYEQYF. Written as DNA, the CDR3 is TGTGCCAGCAGAGCGAGAGACTACGAGCAGTACTTC.

This clonotype has at least ten counts. The chain joins TRBV7-4 to TRBJ2-2; 8 bases fit TRBD1. Germline CDR1 SGHVT, CDR2 SQSDAQ. The CDR3 contains 16 residues. The V segment lost 5 bases and the J segment 2 bases; nucleotides outside the gene matches: 7. The CDR3 coding sequence is TGTGCCAGCAGCCTAAGACAGGGGTCAAACACCGGGGAGCTGTTTTTT. Protein product: CASSLRQGSNTGELFF.